The T cell receptor (beta chain) described here comes from a study of T cell repertoires in cytomegalovirus infection. Overall study: CMV infection together with matching HLA type was indicated by public TCR beta signatures. Study observations and caveats: There were HLA-C-restricted CMV-specific TCR beta clonotypes dominating the ex vivo response. Public TCR beta family frequency separated CMV-and-HLA carriers, including in an independent cohort.

The CDR3 spans 17 residues. V dropped 5 bases and J dropped 3 bases, with 21 bases sitting between them. Germline CDR1 reads SEHNR; CDR2 reads FQNEAQ (reference sequence). MiXCR, applied by TCRdb to the reads, yields one record per CDR3 protein. The data contain a few hundred thousand distinct CDR3 sequences, just under 30% of them singletons. This clonotype was seen a handful of times. Its cognate antigen is unknown. The chain combines TRBV7-9 with TRBJ2-3; tentative D call: TRBD1 (6 bases). Source: cultured PBMCs, taken from culture after CMV antigen stimulation. This receptor was taken from a human donor in good health (CMV status not recorded). Some clones in this sample may be carry-over from other donors' samples. CDR3: CASSRFGTLQTTDTQYF. CDR3 nucleotides: TGTGCCAGCAGCCGATTTGGGACACTTCAGACAACAGATACGCAGTATTTT.